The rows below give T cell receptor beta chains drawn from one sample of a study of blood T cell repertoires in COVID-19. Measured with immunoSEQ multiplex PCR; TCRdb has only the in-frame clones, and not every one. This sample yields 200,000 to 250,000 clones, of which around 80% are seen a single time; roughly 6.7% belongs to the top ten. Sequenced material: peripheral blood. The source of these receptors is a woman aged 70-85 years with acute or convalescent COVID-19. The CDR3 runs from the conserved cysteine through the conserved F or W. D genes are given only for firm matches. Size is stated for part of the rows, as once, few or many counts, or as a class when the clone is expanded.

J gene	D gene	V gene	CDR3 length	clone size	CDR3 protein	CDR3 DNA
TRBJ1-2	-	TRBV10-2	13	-	CAISTGDLYGYTF	TGCGCCATTTCAACAGGTGACCTCTATGGCTACACCTTC
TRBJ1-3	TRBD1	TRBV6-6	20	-	CASSPISEGTGRFSGNTIYF	TGTGCCAGCAGTCCTATATCCGAAGGGACAGGGCGATTCTCTGGAAACACCATATATTTT
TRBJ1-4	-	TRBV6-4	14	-	CASSLDSRNEKLFF	TGTGCCAGCAGTCTAGACAGCCGTAATGAAAAACTGTTTTTT
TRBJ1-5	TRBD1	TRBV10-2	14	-	CASSADRGRQPQHF	TGCGCCAGCAGTGCTGACAGGGGAAGGCAGCCCCAGCATTTT
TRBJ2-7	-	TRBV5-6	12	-	CASKRGGYEQYF	TGTGCCAGCAAAAGGGGAGGCTACGAGCAGTACTTC
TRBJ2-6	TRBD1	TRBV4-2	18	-	CASSQAQGANSGANVLTF	TGTGCCAGCAGCCAAGCCCAGGGGGCCAACTCTGGGGCCAACGTCCTGACTTTC
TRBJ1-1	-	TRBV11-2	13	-	CASSSSGNTEAFF	TGTGCCAGCAGCTCCTCGGGGAACACTGAAGCTTTCTTT
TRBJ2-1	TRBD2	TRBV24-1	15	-	CATMTRGGNGNEQFF	TGTGCCACCATGACCCGGGGGGGCAACGGCAATGAGCAGTTCTTC
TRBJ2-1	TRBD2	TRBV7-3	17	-	CASSPYKTSGGYDEQFF	TGTGCCAGCAGCCCGTACAAGACTAGCGGGGGTTATGATGAGCAGTTCTTC
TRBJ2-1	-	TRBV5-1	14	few	CASSFLETYNEQFF	TGCGCCAGCAGCTTTCTCGAGACCTACAATGAGCAGTTCTTC
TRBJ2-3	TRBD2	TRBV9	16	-	CASSVVGTSGVNTQYF	TGTGCCAGCAGCGTAGTTGGGACTAGCGGGGTTAATACGCAGTATTTT